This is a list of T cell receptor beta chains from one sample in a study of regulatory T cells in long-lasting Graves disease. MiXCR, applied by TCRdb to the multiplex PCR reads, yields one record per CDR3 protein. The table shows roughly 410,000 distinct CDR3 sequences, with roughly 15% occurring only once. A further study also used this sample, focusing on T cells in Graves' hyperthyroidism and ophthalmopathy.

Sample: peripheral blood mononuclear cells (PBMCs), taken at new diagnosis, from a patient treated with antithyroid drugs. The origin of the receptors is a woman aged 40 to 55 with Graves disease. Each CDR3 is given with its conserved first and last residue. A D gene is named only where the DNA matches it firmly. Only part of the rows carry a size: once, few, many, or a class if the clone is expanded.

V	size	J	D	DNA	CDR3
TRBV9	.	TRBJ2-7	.	TGTGCCAGCAGCGGGGACACGGGTCCCTACGAGCAGTACTTC	CASSGDTGPYEQYF
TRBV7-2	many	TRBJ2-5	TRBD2	TGTGCCAGCAGCCGGACTAGCGGTATCCAAGAGACCCAGTACTTC	CASSRTSGIQETQYF
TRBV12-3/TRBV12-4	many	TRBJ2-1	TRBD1	TGTGCCAGCAGTTTATATGGACAGGGGAGGAATGAGCAGTTCTTC	CASSLYGQGRNEQFF
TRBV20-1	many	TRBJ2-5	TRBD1	TGCAGTGCTTTCACCGGGACAGGGGGCCGTGAGACCCAGTACTTC	CSAFTGTGGRETQYF
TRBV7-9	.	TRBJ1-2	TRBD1	TGTGCCAGCAGCTTAGGGACAGGGGCGTACTATGGCTACACCTTC	CASSLGTGAYYGYTF
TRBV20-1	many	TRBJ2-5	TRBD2	TGCAAACGAGCAATAGCGGGAGCGTACCAAGAGACCCAGTACTTC	CKRAIAGAYQETQYF
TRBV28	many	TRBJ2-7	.	TGTGCCAGCAGTCCCCCCTCTCTGGGAAGCTCCTACGAGCAGTACTTC	CASSPPSLGSSYEQYF
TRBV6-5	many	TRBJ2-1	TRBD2	TGTGCCAGCAGTTACCCCCAGCGGGAGGCACCAAGTCTACATGAGCAGTTCTTC	CASSYPQREAPSLHEQFF
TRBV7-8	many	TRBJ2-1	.	TGTGCCAGCAGCCCAAGGGGGGTGAATGAGCAGTTCTTC	CASSPRGVNEQFF
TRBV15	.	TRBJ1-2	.	TGTGCCACCAGCAGAGGCGGAGTGTATACTCACTATGGCTACACCTTC	CATSRGGVYTHYGYTF
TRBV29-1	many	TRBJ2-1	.	TGCATCATATGGGGCAGGGACAACAATGAGCAGTTCTTC	CIIWGRDNNEQFF
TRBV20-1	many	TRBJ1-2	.	TGCAGTGCTAGAGACAACCGTTTCCACTATGGCTACACCTTC	CSARDNRFHYGYTF
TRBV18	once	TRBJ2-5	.	TGTGCCAGCTCACCACCGCCCCAAGAGACCCAGTACTTC	CASSPPPQETQYF
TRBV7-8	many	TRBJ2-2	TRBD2	TGTGCCAGCAGCTTGGTTAGCGGGAGATTCACCGGGGAGCTGTTTTTT	CASSLVSGRFTGELFF
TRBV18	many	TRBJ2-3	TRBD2	TGTGCCAGCTCACCGTCCGGACTAGCGTTACCAACAGATACGCAGTATTTT	CASSPSGLALPTDTQYF
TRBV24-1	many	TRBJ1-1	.	TGTGCCACCAGTGATTCCCGGGTGAACACTGAAGCTTTCTTT	CATSDSRVNTEAFF
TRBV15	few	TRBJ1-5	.	TGTGCCACCAGCGGCACCTTCAATCAGCCCCAGCATTTT	CATSGTFNQPQHF
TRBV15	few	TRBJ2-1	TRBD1	TGTGCCACCACTCGACCGGGACAGACGAACAATGAGCAGTTCTTC	CATTRPGQTNNEQFF
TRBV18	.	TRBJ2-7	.	TGTGCCGACGGTGGGGTCCCGACCTACGAGCAGTACTTC	CADGGVPTYEQYF
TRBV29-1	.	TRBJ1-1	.	TGCAGCGTCCAAGGACAGATTCCATCTCAAGCTTTCTTT	CSVQGQIPSQAFF
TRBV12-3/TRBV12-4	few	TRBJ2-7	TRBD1	TGTGCCAGCAGTCCTGACAGGGTACACGAGCAGTACTTC	CASSPDRVHEQYF
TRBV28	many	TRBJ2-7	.	TGTGCCAGCAGATCAAGACGGGGCTCCTACGAGCAGTACTTC	CASRSRRGSYEQYF
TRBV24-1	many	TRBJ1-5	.	TGTGCCACCAGCGGGGGCCATAGCAATCAGCCCCAGCATTTT	CATSGGHSNQPQHF
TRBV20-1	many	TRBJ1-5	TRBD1	TGCAGTGCTAGAGCCGGAAGGGTTTGGTGGGGACAGAGACTTAGCAATCAGCCCCAGCATTTT	CSARAGRVWWGQRLSNQPQHF
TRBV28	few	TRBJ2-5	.	TGTGCCAGCAGTCCTAGACTGTACCAAGAGACCCAGTACTTC	CASSPRLYQETQYF
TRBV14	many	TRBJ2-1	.	TGTGCCAGCAGCAAAGAGATAAGGGATGAGCAGTTCTTC	CASSKEIRDEQFF
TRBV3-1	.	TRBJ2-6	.	TGTGCCAGCAGCCAGTCATTTTACTCTGGGGCCAACGTCCTGACTTTC	CASSQSFYSGANVLTF
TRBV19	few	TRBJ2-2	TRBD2	TGTGCCAGTAGTATAGAACTAGCGGCGAACACCGGGGAGCTGTTTTTT	CASSIELAANTGELFF
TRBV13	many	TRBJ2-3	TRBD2	TGTGCCAGCAGTTCGGGACTAGCGGGAGGCCCAGATACGCAGTATTTT	CASSSGLAGGPDTQYF
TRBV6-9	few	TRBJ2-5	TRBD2	TGTGCCAGCAGTTTGGCCCCAACTCAACTAGCGTTTGAGGAGACCCAGTACTTC	CASSLAPTQLAFEETQYF
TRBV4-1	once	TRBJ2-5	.	TGCGCCAGCAGCCAAGGGGTGTGGGGACAAGAGACCCAGTACTTC	CASSQGVWGQETQYF
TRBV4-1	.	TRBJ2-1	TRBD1	TGCGCCAGCAGCGGACAGGGGGGATACAATGAGCAGTTCTTC	CASSGQGGYNEQFF
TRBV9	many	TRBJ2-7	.	TGTGCCAGCAGCGTAGCGCCGGGACCGAACTACGAGCAGTACTTC	CASSVAPGPNYEQYF
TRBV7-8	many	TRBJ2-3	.	TGTGCCAGCAGCTTAGGTGGTGTCTTGACAGATACGCAGTATTTT	CASSLGGVLTDTQYF
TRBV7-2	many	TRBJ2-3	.	TGTGCCAGCAGCAAAAGACAGGCCACAGATACGCAGTATTTT	CASSKRQATDTQYF
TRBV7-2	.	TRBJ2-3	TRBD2	TGTGCCAGCAGCTTAGTGGGACTAGCGGCAAGCACAGATACGCAGTATTTT	CASSLVGLAASTDTQYF
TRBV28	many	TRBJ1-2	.	TGTGCCAGCCTTTTGACGACACCAGGGGATTATGGCTACACCTTC	CASLLTTPGDYGYTF
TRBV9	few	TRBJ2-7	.	TGTGCCAGCAGCGTAGCTACAAGGGGCGTGTACGAGCAGTACTTC	CASSVATRGVYEQYF
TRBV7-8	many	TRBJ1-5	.	TGTGCCAGCAGCCCCGATGCTTTGGGGGAGAATCAGCCCCAGCATTTT	CASSPDALGENQPQHF
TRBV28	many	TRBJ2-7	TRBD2	TGTGCCAGCAGTTTATGGGCTAGCGGGTCCTACGAGCAGTACTTC	CASSLWASGSYEQYF
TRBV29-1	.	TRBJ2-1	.	TGCAGCGTGGAGACCCTAAGCAGGGAGCAGTTCTTC	CSVETLSREQFF
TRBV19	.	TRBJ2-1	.	TGTGCCAGTAGTATCTCCGCGGAGACCTACAATGAGCAGTTCTTC	CASSISAETYNEQFF
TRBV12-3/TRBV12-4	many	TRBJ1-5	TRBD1	TGTGCCAGCAGTGGGACAGGGGGCAATCAGCCCCAGCATTTT	CASSGTGGNQPQHF
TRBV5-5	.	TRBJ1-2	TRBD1	TGTGCCAGCAGCTTCCAGACAGGGAGGATCTATGGCTACACCTTC	CASSFQTGRIYGYTF
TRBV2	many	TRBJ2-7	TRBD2	TGTGCCAGCAGGAGGGAGGGGTGGTCAACCTACGAGCAGTACTTC	CASRREGWSTYEQYF
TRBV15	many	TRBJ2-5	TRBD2	TGTGCCACCAGCAGAGATCAGCTAGCGGGAGAGACCCAGTACTTC	CATSRDQLAGETQYF
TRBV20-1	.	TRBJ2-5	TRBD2	TGCAGTGCTAGTGGGACTAGCGGGAGTCACCAAGAGACCCAGTACTTC	CSASGTSGSHQETQYF
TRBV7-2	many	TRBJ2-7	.	TGTGCCAGCAGCTTCGTCCGTTACGAGCAGTACTTC	CASSFVRYEQYF
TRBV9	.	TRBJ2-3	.	TGTGCCAGCAGCTCAGATCGTCAGGGTACCACAGATACGCAGTATTTT	CASSSDRQGTTDTQYF